A single sample gave rise to the 14 T cell receptor beta chains below, sequenced in a study of blood T cell repertoires in COVID-19. Sequencing was performed with immunoSEQ multiplex PCR; in TCRdb, only in-frame clones are kept and a portion is missing. The table shows under 300,000 clones, with roughly 89% occurring only once. The sequencing input was peripheral blood. Source of these receptors: a woman aged 40 to 50 who had recovered from COVID-19.

The chain links TRBV5-1 to TRBJ2-5; 12 nucleotides align to TRBD2. Trimming at V came to 4 bases and at J to 5 bases, leaving 9 bases not matched to a gene. This CDR3 is 16 amino acids long. Germline-derived CDR1 and CDR2 are SGHRS and YFSETQ. The CDR3, as DNA: TGCGCCAGCAGCCTCGAACTAGCGGGGGGCATGGAGACCCAGTACTTC. It is translated as CASSLELAGGMETQYF.

The chain combines TRBV7-3 with TRBJ2-3, with 11 bases lining up with TRBD2. Per germline, CDR1 SGHTA and CDR2 FQGTGA. The junction had 4 bases not matched to a gene; V was cut back by 5 bases and J by 0 bases. The CDR3 is 16 amino acids. The CDR3 bases are TGTGCCAGCAGCCCACGACTAGCGGGAAGCACAGATACGCAGTATTTT. Its protein is CASSPRLAGSTDTQYF.

This chain connects TRBV5-1 to TRBJ1-2; tentatively, D is TRBD1 (6 bases). Per germline, CDR1 SGHRS and CDR2 YFSETQ. Trimming pared 4 bases from V and 3 bases from J, leaving 22 bases between. The CDR3 contains 17 residues. The CDR3, as DNA: TGCGCCAGCAGCCCTTTGGGGGGGGCAGGTGAATACTATGGCTACACCTTC. Residues: CASSPLGGAGEYYGYTF.

V gene TRBV12-5 combines with J gene TRBJ2-3; TRBD1 matches at 9 bases. This CDR3 spans 13 amino acids. The junction had 6 bases not matched to a gene; V was cut back by 10 bases and J by 4 bases. Per the germline V gene, CDR1 is LGHNT and CDR2 is FRNRAP. CDR3 protein: CATSRQGADTQYF. CDR3 DNA: TGTGCTACTTCAAGACAGGGGGCAGATACGCAGTATTTT.

V usage is TRBV11-3 and J usage is TRBJ2-1, with 13 bases matching TRBD2. With V trimmed by 6 bases and J by 3 bases, 17 bases remained unmatched. The germline V gene has CDR1 SGHNT and CDR2 YENEEA. This CDR3 has 20 amino acids. CDR3 sequence reads: CASSGSTRTSGSGGYNEQFF. CDR3 sequence (DNA): TGTGCCAGCAGTGGGTCGACAAGGACTAGCGGGAGTGGGGGCTACAATGAGCAGTTCTTC. Based on the CDR3 plus reference TRBV11-3 and TRBJ2-1, the full variable domain is EAGVVQSPRYKIIEKKQPVAFWCNPISGHNTLYWYLQNLGQGPELLIRYENEEAVDDSQLPKDRFSAERLKGVDSTLKIQPAELGDSAVYLCASSGSTRTSGSGGYNEQFFGPGTRLTVL.

As regards this clone: The germline gene is not matched at one end of the junction; a read error may be the cause. The rearrangement joins TRBV2 to TRBJ1-1; a weak D match, TRBD1 (6 bases). CDR1 and CDR2 from the germline V gene are SNHLY and FYNNEI. The CDR3 extends over 16 amino acids. The CDR3 sequence: CPTSREQGDSWSGAFF. The CDR3 DNA is TGCCCTACCAGCAGGGAACAGGGAGATAGTTGGTCTGGAGCTTTCTTT. The full variable domain, in which reference TRBV2 and TRBJ1-1 provide the parts outside the CDR3, is EPEVTQTPSHQVTQMGQEVILRCVPISNHLYFYWYRQILGQKVEFLVSFYNNEISEKSEIFDDQFSVERPDGSNFTLKIRSTKLEDSAMYFCPTSREQGDSWSGAFFGQGTRLTVV.

The chain uses TRBV5-1 and TRBJ2-3, with 8 bases aligning to TRBD2. The CDR3 runs 16 residues. V dropped 0 bases and J dropped 6; count of bases not matched to a gene: 9. Germline CDR1 SGHRS, CDR2 YFSETQ. The CDR3, as DNA: TGCGCCAGCAGCTTGGTTACTAGCGGAGGGACGGATACGCAGTATTTT. Its translation is CASSLVTSGGTDTQYF.

This chain joins TRBV5-1 and TRBJ1-2; a possible D gene is TRBD1 (6 bases). The CDR3 totals 16 residues. CDR1 is SGHRS, CDR2 YFSETQ, per germline. The V gene lost 0 bases and the J gene lost 1 base, with 13 bases spanning the gap. The CDR3 region is CASSLVSGEGNYGYTF. CDR3 coding DNA: TGCGCCAGCAGCTTGGTATCAGGGGAAGGTAACTATGGCTACACCTTC.

J is TRBJ1-5 and V is TRBV29-1; D possibly corresponds to TRBD1 (5 bases). The CDR3 length is 13 residues. Trimming took off 2 bases at V and 7 bases at J, with 12 bases between the two ends. CDR1 and CDR2 (germline): SQVTM, ANQGSEA. The CDR3 sequence is CSVEMGPEQPQHF. The CDR3 DNA follows: TGCAGCGTTGAAATGGGGCCCGAACAGCCCCAGCATTTT.

The V call is TRBV27, the J call TRBJ1-5, with D unclear. CDR1 is MNHEY, CDR2 SMNVEV, per germline (reference sequence). This CDR3 spans 14 amino acids. Trimming shortened V by 4 bases and J by 0 bases, and 7 bases separated the two germline ends. CDR3 sequence reads: CASSSSYSNQPQHF. The CDR3 coding sequence is TGTGCCAGCAGTTCCTCTTATAGCAATCAGCCCCAGCATTTT.

V usage is TRBV28 and J usage is TRBJ1-1, with a weak D call TRBD1 (5 bases). V dropped 1 base and J dropped 13 bases, with 13 bases sitting between them. This CDR3 contains 12 residues. Germline V lookup: CDR1 MDHEN, CDR2 SYDVKM. CDR3 protein: CASSLSPAGGFF. DNA for the CDR3: TGTGCCAGCAGTTTATCGCCGGCCGGGGGTTTCTTT.

With respect to this clone: At one end, the junction sequence differs from germline, possibly due to a read error. The chain uses TRBV2 and TRBJ1-2; D is possibly TRBD1 (6 bases). The CDR3 runs 13 residues. Germline V CDR1 and CDR2: SNHLY, FYNNEI. The CDR3 loop is CASRNREGYPFYF. CDR3 DNA sequence: TGTGCCAGCAGAAACAGGGAGGGGTATCCGTTCTACTTC.

The gene calls are TRBV24-1 and TRBJ2-1; perhaps TRBD2 as D (6 bases). V lost 0 bases and J 9 bases, leaving 8 bases between the germline ends. Germline CDR1 and CDR2: KGHDR and SFDVKD. The CDR3 sequence is 13 residues long. The CDR3 loop is CATSDLLALEQFF. Here the CDR3 DNA reads TGTGCCACCAGTGATTTGCTAGCGCTTGAGCAGTTCTTC.

The gene calls are TRBV5-4 and TRBJ2-1, with a tentative D call TRBD1 (6 bases). V shed 0 bases and J shed 4 bases, with 14 bases lying between them. The CDR3 runs to 16 residues. Germline CDR1 and CDR2: SGHNT and YYREEE (reference sequence). Here the CDR3 reads CASSLAPGRGYNEQFF. Written as DNA, the CDR3 is TGTGCCAGCAGCTTGGCCCCGGGCAGGGGTTACAATGAGCAGTTCTTC. Supplemented by reference TRBV5-4 and TRBJ2-1, the full variable domain reads ETGVTQSPTHLIKTRGQQVTLRCSSQSGHNTVSWYQQALGQGPQFIFQYYREEENGRGNFPPRFSGLQFPNYSSELNVNALELDDSALYLCASSLAPGRGYNEQFFGPGTRLTVL.